Listed below are T cell receptor beta chains from one sample, sequenced in a study of human T cells and chemical hapten exposure. TCRdb re-derived calls from the 5' RACE reads in MiXCR, one entry per CDR3 protein. The sample has fewer than 150,000 distinct CDR3 sequences, roughly a fifth seen once. The receptors here all came from a human donor in good health. CDR3s include the opening cysteine and the closing phenylalanine or tryptophan. The D gene is left open where the match is weak. Clone size appears in some rows only: once, few, many, or a class for an expanded clone.

CDR3 DNA | CDR3 protein | V gene | clone size | D gene | J gene
TGTGCCTGGAGTGGCTGGGGGGATGGCTACACCTTC | CAWSGWGDGYTF | TRBV30 | - | - | TRBJ1-2
TGCAGCGTTGGAGGGCATGGAGGCTACACCTTC | CSVGGHGGYTF | TRBV29-1 | few | - | TRBJ1-2
TGTGCCAGCAGCTCCACAGCGACTAGCACAGATACGCAGTATTTT | CASSSTATSTDTQYF | TRBV11-2 | few | - | TRBJ2-3
TGTGCCAGCAGTGACTCCACGGGCACTGAAGCTTTCTTT | CASSDSTGTEAFF | TRBV6-4 | - | - | TRBJ1-1
TGTGCCAGCAGTTTCCCAGGTTTGGACAATGAGCAGTTCTTC | CASSFPGLDNEQFF | TRBV12-3/TRBV12-4 | - | - | TRBJ2-1
TGTGCCAGCAGCAAAAGGACGACAGGGATCTCCTACGAGCAGTACTTC | CASSKRTTGISYEQYF | TRBV21-1 | few | - | TRBJ2-7
TGTGCCAGCAGCTTATTTAGCGGACCGCTTGTGGCAGATACGCAGTATTTT | CASSLFSGPLVADTQYF | TRBV7-2 | - | - | TRBJ2-3
TGTGCCAGCAGCTGGGGGACAGGGGACGAGCAGTACTTC | CASSWGTGDEQYF | TRBV5-6 | - | TRBD1 | TRBJ2-7
TGCAGTGCTAGTATAGGACAGGGGGCGAGAGGGCTGAGAGCTTTCTTT | CSASIGQGARGLRAFF | TRBV20-1 | - | TRBD1 | TRBJ1-1
TGTGCCAGCAGGTTAGGGGGGATGGTGTCGGAGACCCAGTACTTC | CASRLGGMVSETQYF | TRBV6-1 | - | - | TRBJ2-5